One TCR beta chain is described in this entry. The data stem from a study of blood T cell repertoires in COVID-19. On the study more broadly: Acute and convalescent COVID-19 samples came from the United States, Italy and Spain. The analysed material was cDNA or gDNA that came from T cells, B-cell-depleted T cells, or PBMCs.

The germline gives CDR1 SNHLY, CDR2 FYNNEI. Trimming removed 4 bases at V and 6 bases at J, with 10 bases between. The CDR3 is 14 residues long. Under the authors' procedure: Estimation of nucleated cell counts was performed using reference gene primer amplification. The method was immunoSEQ multiplex PCR; TCRdb's version includes in-frame clones alone and lacks a portion of them. The V and J calls and the clone size are those of that table, but D and trimming were determined from the DNA. This table holds about 150,000 clones, approximately 82% found once. The gene calls are TRBV2 and TRBJ1-6; maybe TRBD1 (5 bases). What was sequenced was peripheral blood. The sequence was obtained from a human donor with acute or convalescent COVID-19. The donor label of this sample is uncertain. CDR3 in amino acids: CASSVGRANSPLHF. The DNA of the CDR3 is TGTGCCAGCAGTGTTGGCAGGGCTAATTCACCCCTCCACTTT. Combining the CDR3 with reference TRBV2 and TRBJ1-6 gives the whole variable domain EPEVTQTPSHQVTQMGQEVILRCVPISNHLYFYWYRQILGQKVEFLVSFYNNEISEKSEIFDDQFSVERPDGSNFTLKIRSTKLEDSAMYFCASSVGRANSPLHFGNGTRLTVT.